These 31 T cell receptor beta chains came from one sample sequenced in a study of regulatory T cells in long-lasting Graves disease. For TCR beta, libraries came from iRepertoire HTBI primers and Arm-PCR of CDR3 regions. TCRdb re-analysed the multiplex PCR reads in MiXCR, keeping a single row per CDR3 protein. This table has roughly 380,000 distinct CDR3 sequences, 15% to 18% appearing once. Time point denoted: newly diagnosed GD, antithyroid drugs for less than 3 months. Preparation of the TCR library used RNA extracted from PBMCs. This specimen was peripheral blood mononuclear cells (PBMCs), taken at new diagnosis, from a patient treated with antithyroid drugs. The receptors were sampled from a female donor with Graves disease.

With respect to this clonotype: Possible read error: a much larger clone is one base away. This rearrangement joins TRBV7-9 to TRBJ2-5; no firm D call. V was shortened by 8 bases and J by 2 bases, with 12 bases between the two germline ends. In germline, CDR1 is SEHNR, CDR2 FQNEAQ (reference sequence). CDR3 length: 13 amino acids. Here the CDR3 reads CASRSDVQETQYF. CDR3 DNA sequence: TGTGCCAGCCGTTCGGACGTTCAAGAGACCCAGTACTTC.

This clonotype appeared a few times. The chain combines TRBV19 with TRBJ2-1, with unresolved D. The CDR3 sequence is 16 residues long. V was trimmed by 5 bases and J by 1 base, leaving 15 bases between them. CDR1 LNHDA and CDR2 SQIVND come from the germline V gene (reference sequence). The CDR3 spells CASSPRISGSYNEQFF. In nucleotides, the CDR3 is TGTGCCAGTAGTCCCCGTATATCTGGTTCCTACAATGAGCAGTTCTTC.

This clonotype was picked up many times. The genes are TRBV20-1 and TRBJ2-1, with TRBD2 matching 7 bases. This CDR3 has 18 amino acids. V shed 0 bases, J shed 3 bases, and the junction held 14 bases outside the gene matches. Per the germline V gene, CDR1 is DFQATT and CDR2 is SNEGSKA (reference sequence). The CDR3 DNA reads as TGCAGTGCTAGAGATCTCGTAGAGCGGGGCCTCCTCTACAATGAGCAGTTCTTC. Amino acids: CSARDLVERGLLYNEQFF.

The sample holds a few counts of this clonotype. The chain uses TRBV12-5 and TRBJ2-1; D is unclear. V lost 0 bases and J 6 bases, leaving 18 bases between the germline ends. Germline-derived CDR1 and CDR2 are LGHNT and FRNRAP. The CDR3 spans 17 residues. CDR3 coding DNA: TGTGCTAGTGGTTTGGTACTAAGGGTCCCGGGTCCCAATGAGCAGTTCTTC. Translated, it gives CASGLVLRVPGPNEQFF.

The table lists this clonotype with many counts. The V call is TRBV20-1, the J call TRBJ2-7; D is possibly TRBD1 (5 bases). The CDR3 contains 15 residues. The V and J ends lost 1 base and 0 bases respectively, with 13 bases between them. Germline CDR1 is DFQATT and CDR2 is SNEGSKA (reference sequence). Here the CDR3 DNA reads TGCAGTGCTAGAGGTTTCACAGGTATCTCCTACGAGCAGTACTTC. Amino acid sequence: CSARGFTGISYEQYF.

Of note for this clonotype: One end of the junction is discordant with germline, which a read error may explain. The J gene is TRBJ1-2, the V gene TRBV27; TRBD1 might be the D (5 bases). This CDR3 has 14 residues. CDR1 is MNHEY, CDR2 SMNVEV, per germline (reference sequence). In DNA form, the CDR3 reads TGTGTCAGCAGTTTCGACAGAAGTAACTATGGCTACACCTTC. As protein: CVSSFDRSNYGYTF.

This clonotype was recorded many times. The V gene is TRBV29-1, the J gene TRBJ2-3; weak D call: TRBD2 (5 bases). Germline-derived CDR1 and CDR2 are SQVTM and ANQGSEA. The CDR3 length is 14 residues. Trimming took 5 bases from V and 5 from J, leaving 17 bases between them. In DNA, the CDR3 is TGCAGCGTTTACCGCGGGTCGCCCGGAGATACGCAGTATTTT. Translation gives CSVYRGSPGDTQYF.

This clonotype has a count of ten or more. The germline gene is not matched at one end of the junction; a read error may be the cause. The chain employs TRBV3-1 and TRBJ1-1, with 7 bases aligning to TRBD1. Germline values: CDR1 LGHDT, CDR2 YNNKEL (reference sequence). This CDR3 contains 12 residues. The CDR3 nucleotides read TGTGCCAGCAGCCAAGCCGACAGGGAACCAACTTTT. Translating it yields CASSQADREPTF.

This clonotype was counted many times. The CDR3 nucleotides read TGTGCCAGCAGACGGTCACAGGGGGCTCCTGAAGCTTTCTTT. This encodes CASRRSQGAPEAFF. The chain has TRBV3-1 and TRBJ1-1; TRBD1 aligns across 9 bases. This CDR3 has 14 amino acids. CDR1 LGHDT and CDR2 YNNKEL come from the germline V gene (reference sequence). Unmatched junction bases numbered 8, after V lost 6 bases and J lost 6 bases.

The CDR3 is CASSSAGTSGRETQYF. CDR3 DNA sequence: TGTGCCAGCAGCTCGGCTGGGACTAGCGGGAGGGAGACCCAGTACTTC. The chain uses TRBV7-3 and TRBJ2-5; 15 positions match TRBD2. The V and J ends lost 4 bases and 5 bases, in that order; junction bases with no gene match: 5. The CDR3 length is 16 residues. The germline CDR1 and CDR2 sequences are SGHTA and FQGTGA. Supplemented by reference TRBV7-3 and TRBJ2-5, the full variable domain reads GAGVSQTPSNKVTEKGKYVELRCDPISGHTALYWYRQSLGQGPEFLIYFQGTGAADDSGLPNDRFFAVRPEGSVSTLKIQRTERGDSAVYLCASSSAGTSGRETQYFGPGTRLLVL.

In this sample, this clonotype turned up a few times. Sequence at one end of the junction differs from germline and may be a read error. The J gene is TRBJ1-1, the V gene TRBV19; D gene uncertain. Per the germline V gene, CDR1 is LNHDA and CDR2 is SQIVND (reference sequence). CDR3 length: 13 amino acids. CDR3 DNA sequence: TGTGCCAGTAGTATGAAGGGCCACGGGGAACCACTCTTT. It yields the protein CASSMKGHGEPLF.

This clonotype was counted at least ten times. This chain links TRBV3-1 with TRBJ2-5, with D tentatively TRBD1 or TRBD2 (6 bases each). This CDR3 has 15 amino acids. V gave up 2 bases and J gave up 4 bases, with 14 bases separating them. Germline V CDR1 and CDR2: LGHDT, YNNKEL (reference sequence). The CDR3 here is CASSQFSGGGETQYF. CDR3 bases: TGTGCCAGCAGCCAATTTAGCGGAGGGGGAGAGACCCAGTACTTC.

This clonotype occurred many times. The chain recombines TRBV27 with TRBJ1-5; tentatively, D is TRBD1 (5 bases). The germline V gene encodes CDR1 MNHEY and CDR2 SMNVEV (reference sequence). V lost 0 bases to trimming and J lost 1 base, with 10 bases between them. This CDR3 contains 16 residues. This CDR3 is CASSLSSPGSNQPQHF. CDR3 bases: TGTGCCAGCAGTTTATCATCCCCAGGGAGCAATCAGCCCCAGCATTTT.

The rearrangement uses TRBV11-2 and TRBJ1-6; D gene ambiguous. V lost 5 bases to trimming and J lost 8 bases, with 7 bases between them. CDR1 SGHAT and CDR2 FQNNGV come from the germline V gene. The length of the CDR3 is 12 residues. CDR3 protein: CASSREDSPLHF. In nucleotides, the CDR3 is TGTGCCAGCAGCCGGGAGGATTCACCCCTCCACTTT.

The CDR3 here is CASSLEESSGNTIYF. The CDR3 DNA sequence: TGTGCCAGCAGCTTAGAAGAGAGCTCTGGAAACACCATATATTTT. J is TRBJ1-3 and V is TRBV7-3; D is unresolved. There are 15 residues in the CDR3. Germline V lookup: CDR1 SGHTA, CDR2 FQGTGA. V lost 2 bases, J lost 0 bases, and 8 bases lay in between.

The rearrangement joins TRBV7-3 to TRBJ1-1; a possible D gene is TRBD1 (5 bases). The CDR3 runs 13 residues. Germline V CDR1 and CDR2: SGHTA, FQGTGA. V was clipped by 7 bases and J by 7 bases, with 16 bases between them. DNA for the CDR3: TGTGCCAGCACCCTAAATGGGGCAGGTGAAGCTTTCTTT. Its translation is CASTLNGAGEAFF.

The V call is TRBV11-3, the J call TRBJ1-3; possibly TRBD1 for D (6 bases). The V end was cut by 6 bases, the J end by 2 bases, with 14 bases between. The CDR3 is 15 residues long. Germline V lookup: CDR1 SGHNT, CDR2 YENEEA. CDR3 loop: CASRSDSEPGNTIYF. The CDR3 coding sequence is TGTGCCAGCAGATCGGACAGCGAACCTGGAAACACCATATATTTT. The entire variable domain, with the rest obtained from reference TRBV11-3 and TRBJ1-3, is as follows: EAGVVQSPRYKIIEKKQPVAFWCNPISGHNTLYWYLQNLGQGPELLIRYENEEAVDDSQLPKDRFSAERLKGVDSTLKIQPAELGDSAVYLCASRSDSEPGNTIYFGEGSWLTVV.

As concerns this clonotype: A much larger clonotype is one base distant, so this may be a read error. Because the CDR3 is missing its conserved closing phenylalanine or tryptophan, this is likely a read error. The CDR3 DNA sequence: TGCGCCAGCAGCCAAGAAGCGGGGGGGAATTCACCCCTCCACCTT. This encodes CASSQEAGGNSPLHL. The V call is TRBV4-1, the J call TRBJ1-6; TRBD1 might be the D (5 bases). The CDR3 length is 15 residues. From germline, CDR1 is MGHRA and CDR2 YSYEKL. Between the trimmed V and J ends, which lost 0 bases and 7 bases, there was a span of 10 bases.

This clonotype turned up a few times. The CDR3 region is CASSLSGVFYEQYF. In DNA, the CDR3 is TGTGCCAGCAGTTTATCGGGTGTCTTCTACGAGCAGTACTTC. The J gene is TRBJ2-7, the V gene TRBV28; D gene unclear. Trimming left V 1 base short and J 3 bases short, with 10 bases between. Germline V gene sequence: CDR1 MDHEN, CDR2 SYDVKM. CDR3 length: 14 residues. Complete variable domain (other parts from reference TRBV28 and TRBJ2-7): DVKVTQSSRYLVKRTGEKVFLECVQDMDHENMFWYRQDPGLGLRLIYFSYDVKMKEKGDIPEGYSVSREKKERFSLILESASTNQTSMYLCASSLSGVFYEQYFGPGTRLTVT.

The V call is TRBV3-1, the J call TRBJ2-5, with a tentative D call TRBD2 (6 bases). The CDR3 contains 17 residues. Germline V CDR1 and CDR2: LGHDT, YNNKEL (reference sequence). V gave up 5 bases and J gave up 4 bases, with 23 bases separating them. The CDR3 protein is CASSSGSTAGLGETQYF. CDR3 in DNA: TGTGCCAGCAGCTCAGGAAGCACCGCGGGGCTCGGAGAGACCCAGTACTTC.

This clonotype was seen at least ten times. The rearrangement joins TRBV5-5 to TRBJ2-1; no clear D. The CDR3 spans 15 residues. Germline V CDR1 and CDR2: SGHKS, YYEKEE (reference sequence). Trimming removed 6 bases at V and 8 bases at J, with 21 bases between. The CDR3 spells CASIPFRPPWYEQFF. CDR3 coding DNA: TGTGCCAGCATCCCCTTTCGGCCCCCATGGTATGAGCAGTTCTTC.

This clonotype was seen repeatedly, ten times or more. V is TRBV6-2 or TRBV6-3 and J is TRBJ2-1, with unresolved D. Trimming pared 8 bases from V and 0 bases from J, leaving 8 bases between. Germline values: CDR1 MNHEY, CDR2 SVGEGT. The CDR3 sequence is 13 residues long. For the CDR3, the DNA is TGTGCCAGCGGGCGTAACTCCTACAATGAGCAGTTCTTC. Protein: CASGRNSYNEQFF.

Ten or more counts support this clonotype. The chain combines TRBV7-8 with TRBJ2-2, with D maybe TRBD2 (5 bases). Germline loops: CDR1 SGHVS, CDR2 FQNEAQ. V lost 1 base and J lost 1, with 19 bases in between. This CDR3 is 19 amino acids long. CDR3: CASSLVLLLIRENTGELFF. The CDR3 bases are TGTGCCAGCAGCTTAGTTCTCCTCCTCATCCGGGAGAACACCGGGGAGCTGTTTTTT.

Regarding this clonotype: It may be a read error: a sequence one base away is much more abundant. The chain uses TRBV20-1 and TRBJ2-7; 7 positions match TRBD2. This CDR3 has 12 amino acids. V gave up 8 bases and J gave up 5 bases; unmatched junction bases: 9. Germline V CDR1 and CDR2: DFQATT, SNEGSKA (reference sequence). The CDR3 DNA sequence: TGCAGTACTCGGGGAGGGAATCACGAGCAGTACTTC. This encodes CSTRGGNHEQYF.

This clonotype has a count of ten or more. The CDR3 coding sequence is TGCAGTGCTAGAGAGATGGGGGGGACTGAAGCTTTCTTT. Its protein is CSAREMGGTEAFF. V usage is TRBV20-1 and J usage is TRBJ1-1, with TRBD1 as a possible D gene (5 bases). Germline lookup yields CDR1 DFQATT and CDR2 SNEGSKA (reference sequence). V was shortened by 0 bases and J by 5 bases, with 10 bases between the two germline ends. The CDR3 covers 13 residues.

This clonotype came up many times. The CDR3 DNA reads TGTGCCAGCAGTTACCGTCCTAGTGTCAACACCGGGGAGCTGTTTTTT. Protein sequence: CASSYRPSVNTGELFF. V gene TRBV11-2 combines with J gene TRBJ2-2; D is unclear. This CDR3 comprises 16 residues. The germline CDR1 and CDR2 sequences are SGHAT and FQNNGV. Trimming shortened V by 6 bases and J by 2 bases, and 16 bases separated the two germline ends.

This clonotype has ten or more counts. The rearrangement links TRBV30 to TRBJ1-1; D is ambiguous. The CDR3 consists of 14 residues. Per germline, CDR1 GTSNPN and CDR2 SVGIG (reference sequence). V was clipped by 0 bases and J by 0 bases, with 8 bases between them. The CDR3 spells CAWSVLGMNTEAFF. Here the CDR3 DNA reads TGTGCCTGGAGTGTACTTGGTATGAACACTGAAGCTTTCTTT.

The chain couples TRBV7-3 to TRBJ2-1, with 9 positions matching TRBD1. The CDR3 runs 17 residues. With 5 bases clipped from V and 4 bases from J, the junction kept 12 bases outside the gene matches. Per germline, CDR1 SGHTA and CDR2 FQGTGA. For the CDR3, the DNA is TGTGCCAGCAGCCCGAATCCGGGACAGGGCAGGTACAATGAGCAGTTCTTC. Translation: CASSPNPGQGRYNEQFF. The full variable domain, its missing parts supplied by reference TRBV7-3 and TRBJ2-1, is GAGVSQTPSNKVTEKGKYVELRCDPISGHTALYWYRQSLGQGPEFLIYFQGTGAADDSGLPNDRFFAVRPEGSVSTLKIQRTERGDSAVYLCASSPNPGQGRYNEQFFGPGTRLTVL.

This clonotype was found many times. The genes are TRBV19 and TRBJ2-1; TRBD2 aligns across 12 bases. Germline V gives CDR1 LNHDA, CDR2 SQIVND (reference sequence). The CDR3 is made up of 15 amino acids. V was clipped by 6 bases and J by 10 bases; unmatched bases: 10. Here the CDR3 reads CASRQASGGAGEQFF. The CDR3 coding sequence is TGTGCCAGTAGACAAGCTAGCGGGGGGGCCGGGGAGCAGTTCTTC.

The rearrangement links TRBV30 to TRBJ2-2; D is perhaps TRBD1 (5 bases). Germline V CDR1 and CDR2: GTSNPN, SVGIG (reference sequence). V shed 1 base and J shed 6 bases, with 27 bases lying between them. The CDR3 covers 19 residues. The CDR3 DNA is TGTGCCTGGAGTGCGCTGGGTATTCTAACGAATCAACAGGCCGGGGAGCTGTTTTTT. Protein sequence: CAWSALGILTNQQAGELFF.

This clonotype was counted many times. This sequence joins TRBV12-3 or TRBV12-4 and TRBJ2-5, with 12 positions matching TRBD2. The CDR3 length is 17 residues. With 5 bases clipped from V and 1 base from J, the junction kept 8 bases outside the gene matches. CDR3 amino acids: CASSAGTSGFFQETQYF. The CDR3 bases are TGTGCCAGCAGTGCAGGGACTAGCGGGTTCTTCCAAGAGACCCAGTACTTC.